These 7 T cell receptor beta chains were all obtained from the same sample, sequenced in a study of vaccination and CD4 T cells after COVID-19. Scientists ran DNA taken from cultured CD4+ T cells through the Oncomine TCR Beta short-read assay for sequencing. One entry per CDR3 protein, called by TCRdb with MiXCR from the PCR reads. Here the sample spans under 20,000 distinct CDR3 sequences, about 45% being singletons. Time point described: late sampling 161 to 241 days after vaccination in three convalescent patients. Indicated treatment: roughly 10-day PBMC culture with coronavirus spike peptide pools or control peptides (ViraFEST assay). For these TCRs, the target antigens are not known. The starting material was CD4+ T cells from blood, cultured in vitro, obtained about 7 months after SARS-CoV-2 vaccination. The receptor set was obtained from a human donor who had recovered from COVID-19.

This CDR3 is CSARVPGTLYSYEQYF. In DNA form, the CDR3 reads TGCAGTGCTAGAGTACCCGGGACACTATACTCCTACGAGCAGTACTTC. V gene TRBV20-1 combines with J gene TRBJ2-7; D is possibly TRBD1 (6 bases). The CDR3 is 16 amino acids. The germline V gene encodes CDR1 DFQATT and CDR2 SNEGSKA (reference sequence). The germline V and J ends were trimmed by 1 base and 0 bases, with 16 bases remaining between them.

This clonotype was detected only a few times. The chain is built from TRBV19 and TRBJ1-1; D is perhaps TRBD1 (6 bases). Germline CDR1 reads LNHDA; CDR2 reads SQIVND (reference sequence). The CDR3 loop spans 13 amino acids. The ends were cut back, 4 bases at V and 5 bases at J, with 11 bases in the middle. Written as DNA, the CDR3 is TGTGCCAGTAGTAACAGGGTCTGGACTGAAGCTTTCTTT. It is translated as CASSNRVWTEAFF.

By sample fraction, this clonotype is large (0.1 to 1%). One junction end does not reproduce the germline sequence, and a read error may be involved. V usage is TRBV7-8 and J usage is TRBJ1-2, with TRBD1 as a possible D gene (5 bases). The CDR3 is 15 residues long. Germline V gene lookup returns CDR1 SGHVS and CDR2 FQNEAQ. CDR3 DNA: TGTGCCAGCAGCATAGCGGGACTGATGGGGGGTGGCTACACCTTC. Its translation: CASSIAGLMGGGYTF.

This clonotype was seen only a few times. The chain recombines TRBV6-1 with TRBJ2-1; 8 positions agree with TRBD2. Germline trimming cut 10 bases from V and 10 bases from J; bases unmatched to any gene: 18. This CDR3 has 15 residues. Germline values: CDR1 MNHNS, CDR2 SASEGT. DNA of the CDR3: TGTGCCACCCAATTCACTAGCGGCCCTGCGGGGGAGCAGTTCTTC. Protein: CATQFTSGPAGEQFF.

J is TRBJ2-3 and V is TRBV2; no clear D. CDR1 SNHLY and CDR2 FYNNEI come from the germline V gene. The CDR3 covers 11 residues. V dropped 6 bases and J dropped 5 bases, with 6 bases sitting between them. CDR3 in DNA: TGTGCCAGCAGCGCTAAAGATACGCAGTATTTT. It is translated as CASSAKDTQYF.

The J gene is TRBJ2-3, the V gene TRBV6-1; D could derive from TRBD1 or TRBD2 (6 bases each). The CDR3 is 16 amino acids. Germline loops: CDR1 MNHNS, CDR2 SASEGT. V dropped 3 bases and J dropped 2 bases, with 15 bases sitting between them. CDR3 residues: CASSDFRGGATDTQYF. CDR3 in DNA: TGTGCCAGCAGTGATTTCAGGGGAGGAGCCACAGATACGCAGTATTTT.

The chain combines TRBV2 with TRBJ1-5; D is perhaps TRBD1 (5 bases). The V gene's germline CDR1 is SNHLY and CDR2 FYNNEI. Trimming removed 6 bases from V and 9 bases from J, with 18 bases in between. The CDR3 extends over 14 amino acids. For the CDR3, the DNA is TGTGCCAGCAGCGAGGACACCCCCGCGGGGCCCCAGCATTTT. Protein product: CASSEDTPAGPQHF.